The present T cell receptor beta chain was sequenced within a study of T cell changes during pregnancy in multiple sclerosis. TCRdb's copy holds only in-frame clones and misses some; the assay was immunoSEQ multiplex PCR. The sample lists 65,000 to 90,000 clones, 90% to 95% occurring once. CDR3 length: 16 residues. The ends lost 4 bases at V and 2 bases at J; junction bases unmatched: 8. Germline V gene sequence: CDR1 PRHDT, CDR2 FYEKMQ (reference sequence). The TCR originated in a female donor with multiple sclerosis, enrolled in a pregnancy study. The sample was peripheral blood, taken in the first trimester of pregnancy. The chain employs TRBV13 and TRBJ2-5; the match to TRBD2 covers 9 bases. CDR3: CASSSRLADTQETQYF. The CDR3 region has the DNA TGTGCCAGCAGCTCCAGACTAGCGGATACTCAAGAGACCCAGTACTTC. Based on the CDR3 plus reference TRBV13 and TRBJ2-5, the full variable domain is AAGVIQSPRHLIKEKRETATLKCYPIPRHDTVYWYQQGPGQDPQFLISFYEKMQSDKGSIPDRFSAQQFSDYHSELNMSSLELGDSALYFCASSSRLADTQETQYFGPGTRLLVL.